Listed here are 21 T cell receptor beta chains from one sample, sequenced in a study of T cell responses to AZD1222 COVID-19 vaccine. Sequencing used immunoSEQ multiplex PCR; TCRdb keeps in-frame clones, though not all of them. The table records roughly 120,000 clones, 88% of them present only once. This material consisted of peripheral blood, taken on day 0 of AZD1222 vaccination. All receptors come from an adult in good health.

This chain joins TRBV18 and TRBJ1-2; a possible D gene is TRBD1 (6 bases). CDR1 and CDR2 from the germline V gene are KGHSH and LQKENI. The germline V and J ends were trimmed by 6 bases and 4 bases, with 18 bases remaining between them. The CDR3 has 15 amino acids. The CDR3 protein is CASSLEGGTSYGYTF. CDR3 nucleotide sequence: TGTGCCAGCTCCCTCGAGGGGGGTACTTCCTATGGCTACACCTTC.

This chain connects TRBV6-6 to TRBJ1-6, with D unclear. CDR1 and CDR2 from the germline V gene are MNHNY and SVGAGI (reference sequence). This CDR3 is 14 amino acids long. Trimming pared 3 bases from V and 8 bases from J, leaving 11 bases between. This CDR3 is CASSYFDTHSPLHF. Written as DNA, the CDR3 is TGTGCCAGCAGTTATTTCGACACTCATTCACCCCTCCACTTT.

The chain uses TRBV27 and TRBJ1-2, with 7 bases that match TRBD1. J lost 0 bases, V lost 6 bases, and 13 bases had no gene match. Germline values: CDR1 MNHEY, CDR2 SMNVEV (reference sequence). This CDR3 region has 17 residues. In DNA, the CDR3 is TGTGCCAGCAGACCCGTACCCACAGGGGCCCCTAACTATGGCTACACCTTC. Translated: CASRPVPTGAPNYGYTF.

The J gene is TRBJ2-7, the V gene TRBV12-5; 9 bases are shared with TRBD1. CDR1 and CDR2 from the germline V gene are LGHNT and FRNRAP. The length of the CDR3 is 16 residues. Losses at the gene ends were 6 bases for V and 3 bases for J; bases not matched to a gene: 12. The CDR3: CASGRHRDREVYEQYF. DNA for the CDR3: TGTGCTAGTGGCCGACACCGGGACAGGGAAGTCTACGAGCAGTACTTC.

V gene TRBV7-5 combines with J gene TRBJ2-5; the table gives TRBD1 as D, unverified against the DNA. TRBV7-5 is shown as a pseudogene. The CDR3 contains 15 residues. The CDR3 protein is CARRLEQGAWETQYF. The CDR3 DNA reads as TGTGCCAGAAGACTGGAACAGGGGGCCTGGGAGACCCAGTACTTC.

The J gene is TRBJ2-1, the V gene TRBV9, with 7 bases identical to TRBD2. Germline lookup yields CDR1 SGDLS and CDR2 YYNGEE. The CDR3 has 16 amino acids. With V trimmed by 0 bases and J by 2 bases, 5 bases remained unmatched. CDR3 DNA sequence: TGTGCCAGCAGCGTAGCACTAGCGATCACCTACAATGAGCAGTTCTTC. This translates into CASSVALAITYNEQFF.

V gene TRBV24-1 combines with J gene TRBJ1-2, with 7 bases that match TRBD1. Looked up from germline, CDR1 is KGHDR and CDR2 is SFDVKD. Trimming removed 2 bases from V and 7 bases from J; junction bases left unmatched: 9. This CDR3 comprises 15 residues. This CDR3 is CATSDSTGLSGGYTF. The DNA for the CDR3 is TGTGCCACCAGTGATTCGACAGGGTTGAGTGGTGGCTACACCTTC.

The rearrangement links TRBV6-2 or TRBV6-3 to TRBJ1-4, with 8 bases lining up with TRBD1. Per germline, CDR1 MNHEY and CDR2 SVGEGT. The CDR3 sequence is 17 residues long. V was pared by 2 bases and J by 0 bases, with 5 bases of the junction left unmatched. The CDR3: CASSYETGGATNEKLFF. In DNA, the CDR3 is TGTGCCAGCAGTTACGAAACAGGGGGGGCAACTAATGAAAAACTGTTTTTT.

The rearrangement uses TRBV11-1 and TRBJ1-2; a possible D gene is TRBD1 (5 bases). Germline values: CDR1 SGHAT, CDR2 FQDESV (reference sequence). The CDR3 is made up of 16 amino acids. Trimming removed 1 base from V and 5 bases from J, with 17 bases in between. CDR3: CASSLEVSGTAYGYTF. As DNA, the CDR3 is TGTGCCAGCAGCTTAGAGGTTTCAGGGACGGCGTATGGCTACACCTTC.

V is TRBV11-2 and J is TRBJ1-3; no firm D call. Germline CDR1 and CDR2: SGHAT and FQNNGV. The V gene lost 0 bases and the J gene lost 0 bases, with 15 bases spanning the gap. This CDR3 contains 18 residues. The CDR3 bases are TGTGCCAGCAGCTTAGATCCCCCTGCGGCGAGCTCTGGAAACACCATATATTTT. Protein: CASSLDPPAASSGNTIYF.

The chain couples TRBV6-5 to TRBJ2-3, with 11 bases that match TRBD1. V shed 4 bases, J shed 3 bases, and the junction held 6 bases outside the gene matches. Germline lookup yields CDR1 MNHEY and CDR2 SVGAGI. The CDR3 length is 16 residues. This CDR3 is CASSSIGTGGTDTQYF. The CDR3 DNA is TGTGCCAGCAGTTCTATCGGGACAGGGGGGACAGATACGCAGTATTTT.

This chain links TRBV12-5 with TRBJ2-1, with TRBD1 as a possible D gene (6 bases). Germline V gene sequence: CDR1 LGHNT, CDR2 FRNRAP. Trimming took off 1 base at V and 2 bases at J, with 12 bases between the two ends. This CDR3 is built from 16 residues. CDR3 nucleotides: TGTGCTAGTGGTTTGGGCAGCAGGGGCGCCTACAATGAGCAGTTCTTC. Amino acids: CASGLGSRGAYNEQFF.

J is TRBJ1-2 and V is TRBV11-3, with D uncertain. The V end lost 1 base, the J end lost 8 bases, and 8 bases lay between the germline ends. The CDR3 totals 12 residues. Germline V gives CDR1 SGHNT, CDR2 YENEEA. CDR3 sequence reads: CASSLAVGGYTF. CDR3 in DNA: TGTGCCAGCAGCTTAGCTGTTGGGGGCTACACCTTC.

This chain joins TRBV19 and TRBJ1-2; 11 nucleotides agree with TRBD1. J gave up 7 bases and V 6 bases, and 4 bases lay outside the gene matches. In germline, CDR1 is LNHDA, CDR2 SQIVND (reference sequence). This CDR3 is 13 amino acids long. The DNA for the CDR3 is TGTGCCAGTAGGGACAGGGGGCAGGCTGGCTACACCTTC. Residues: CASRDRGQAGYTF.

The V gene is TRBV19, the J gene TRBJ1-5, with 9 bases identical to TRBD1. Trimming cost V 7 bases and J 3 bases; bases outside gene matches: 7. The CDR3 extends over 15 amino acids. CDR1 and CDR2 from the germline V gene are LNHDA and SQIVND (reference sequence). The CDR3 DNA sequence: TGTGCCAGTAAGGGGACAGGGAGTTCCAATCAGCCCCAGCATTTT. The encoded protein is CASKGTGSSNQPQHF.

This clone was counted between two and nine times. The CDR3 DNA reads as TGTGCCAGCAGTTTATCTACTAACACTGAAGCTTTCTTT. Residues: CASSLSTNTEAFF. V is TRBV12-3 or TRBV12-4 and J is TRBJ1-1, with D uncertain. V was clipped by 2 bases and J by 2 bases, with 6 bases between them. The CDR3 spans 13 residues.

The genes are TRBV27 and TRBJ2-3; 11 nucleotides agree with TRBD2. This CDR3 is built from 15 residues. V gave up 6 bases and J gave up 4 bases; unmatched junction bases: 6. Germline V gene sequence: CDR1 MNHEY, CDR2 SMNVEV (reference sequence). Written as DNA, the CDR3 is TGTGCCAGCAGGGTAGCGGGGGGGCGCGCAGATACGCAGTATTTT. It specifies CASRVAGGRADTQYF.

The chain uses TRBV7-8 and TRBJ2-3; D not certain. This CDR3 is built from 13 residues. Between the trimmed V and J ends, which lost 7 bases and 3 bases, there was a span of 11 bases. CDR1 SGHVS and CDR2 FQNEAQ come from the germline V gene. CDR3 amino acids: CASMAGWTDTQYF. In DNA, the CDR3 is TGTGCCAGCATGGCAGGTTGGACAGATACGCAGTATTTT.

This clone was found a few times. This chain uses TRBV5-6 with TRBJ1-2, with D maybe TRBD1 (5 bases). V lost 2 bases to trimming and J lost 4 bases, with 9 bases between them. CDR1 is SGHDT, CDR2 YYEEEE, per germline. The CDR3 runs 13 residues. The DNA of the CDR3 is TGTGCCAGCAGCTTAGGGGCCATCTATGGCTACACCTTC. This sequence encodes CASSLGAIYGYTF.

V is TRBV10-3 and J is TRBJ2-1, with 9 bases matching TRBD2. Germline V CDR1 and CDR2: ENHRY, SYGVKD. Unmatched junction bases numbered 3, after V lost 0 bases and J lost 6 bases. This CDR3 region has 15 residues. The CDR3 loop is CAISESGSGGNEQFF. The CDR3 bases are TGTGCCATCAGTGAGTCGGGTAGCGGGGGCAATGAGCAGTTCTTC.

The chain links TRBV10-3 to TRBJ2-2, with 8 bases identical to TRBD2. The CDR3 totals 15 residues. V lost 8 bases and J lost 4; bases outside the gene matches: 9. From germline, CDR1 is ENHRY and CDR2 SYGVKD. CDR3 loop: CAIGPTSAPTGELFF. CDR3 nucleotides: TGTGCCATCGGCCCGACTAGCGCCCCCACCGGGGAGCTGTTTTTT.